This T cell receptor (beta chain) was identified during a study of OX40 agonist ivuxolimab in advanced cancers. On the study more broadly: Partial responses occurred in three patients (one hepatocellular carcinoma, two cutaneous melanoma). Study-level points and caveats: At 0.1-3.0 mg/kg, partial responders had clonal expansion among the lowest observed.

Prior autoimmune disease or systemic immunosuppression barred patients. The table came from immunoSEQ multiplex PCR; TCRdb's copy has only in-frame clones and leaves some out. The repertoire holds approximately 57,000 clones, with around 90% as singletons. The V gene end was trimmed by 5 bases and the J gene end by 5 bases; junction bases not matched to a gene: 6. This CDR3 has 14 residues. Germline CDR1 and CDR2: MNHEY and SVGAGI. Concerning this clone itself: Its antigen is not identified.

The chain combines TRBV6-5 with TRBJ1-1; 9 nucleotides align to TRBD1. This receptor was identified in an adult with an advanced solid tumor such as melanoma, head and neck, liver or kidney cancer. Source: CD4+ or CD8+ T cells sorted from blood, taken in a trial of the OX40 agonist ivuxolimab. CDR3 bases: TGTGCCAGCAGTCTACAGGGGGCATTGACTGAAGCTTTCTTT. It is translated as CASSLQGALTEAFF.